What follows is one TCR beta chain and its context. Data came from immunoSEQ multiplex PCR; TCRdb stores just in-frame clones and leaves some out. The sample lists about 140,000 clones; 93% were seen once. Trimming removed 3 bases from V and 5 bases from J; junction bases left unmatched: 2. CDR3 length: 15 residues. The germline V gene has CDR1 SGHRS and CDR2 YFSETQ. This sample is drawn from a study of T cell responses to AZD1222 COVID-19 vaccine. Sample: peripheral blood, taken on day 0 of AZD1222 vaccination. The V gene is TRBV5-1, the J gene TRBJ2-1; 13 nucleotides line up with TRBD2. The receptor was derived from an adult in good health. The CDR3 nucleotides read TGCGCCAGCAGCTCACTAGCGGGAGGGAACAATGAGCAGTTCTTC. It is translated as CASSSLAGGNNEQFF.